The 16 T cell receptor beta chains below all came from one sample that was sequenced in a study of cytomegalovirus exposure and HLA in healthy donors. The PCR contained 60 Vbeta and 13 Jbeta primers. Measured with immunoSEQ multiplex PCR; TCRdb has only the in-frame clones, and not every one. The table has about 140,000 clones, roughly a tenth seen once. The specimen was PBMCs. The receptor set was obtained from a male donor in good health and CMV-seronegative.

This clone was counted only a few times. The chain links TRBV5-1 to TRBJ1-2; D possibly corresponds to TRBD1 (5 bases). Germline CDR1 is SGHRS and CDR2 is YFSETQ. This CDR3 is built from 14 residues. With 0 bases removed from V and 7 bases from J, the gap between germline ends came to 13 bases. CDR3 in DNA: TGCGCCAGCAGCTTGGGGCCGGGGGACGGTGGCTACACCTTC. This gives the protein CASSLGPGDGGYTF. Full variable domain (missing parts from reference TRBV5-1 and TRBJ1-2): KAGVTQTPRYLIKTRGQQVTLSCSPISGHRSVSWYQQTPGQGLQFLFEYFSETQRNKGNFPGRFSGRQFSNSRSEMNVSTLELGDSALYLCASSLGPGDGGYTFGSGTRLTVV.

In its sample, this clone was seen a few times. This rearrangement joins TRBV11-2 to TRBJ2-7; tentatively, D is TRBD2 (5 bases). V lost 4 bases and J lost 7, with 11 bases in between. This CDR3 contains 12 residues. Germline V lookup: CDR1 SGHAT, CDR2 FQNNGV. The DNA for the CDR3 is TGTGCCAGCAGCTCTCCGACGGGAGAGCAGTACTTC. Translation gives CASSSPTGEQYF.

The chain combines TRBV27 with TRBJ2-2, with 9 bases fitting TRBD2. After removal of 8 bases from V and 7 bases from J, the junction contained 8 bases not matched to a gene. Germline V lookup: CDR1 MNHEY, CDR2 SMNVEV (reference sequence). The CDR3 extends over 14 amino acids. The CDR3 nucleotides are TGTGCCAGCGGTGGCCTAGCGGGATACGGGGAGCTGTTTTTT. Protein sequence: CASGGLAGYGELFF.

This clone occurred a few times. This chain connects TRBV7-9 to TRBJ2-7, with D possibly TRBD1 on 6 matching bases. The V gene's germline CDR1 is SEHNR and CDR2 FQNEAQ (reference sequence). V was trimmed by 0 bases and J by 2 bases, leaving 8 bases between them. The CDR3 totals 14 residues. The DNA for the CDR3 is TGTGCCAGCAGCTTAGCGGGGGCTACCTACGAGCAGTACTTC. It translates to CASSLAGATYEQYF.

Remarks on this clone: Other DNA sequences in the same sample also yield this CDR3. The chain employs TRBV7-2 and TRBJ1-1; D may be TRBD1 (6 bases). CDR1 and CDR2 from the germline V gene are SGHTA and FQGNSA. Trimming took 2 bases from V and 0 from J, leaving 10 bases between them. There are 15 residues in the CDR3. CDR3 DNA sequence: TGTGCCAGCAGCTTATTGGGGGCCATGAACACTGAAGCTTTCTTT. This gives the protein CASSLLGAMNTEAFF.

This clone was detected only a few times. The genes are TRBV2 and TRBJ2-3; D might be TRBD2 (5 bases). CDR1 SNHLY and CDR2 FYNNEI come from the germline V gene. The CDR3 contains 16 residues. The V end lost 2 bases, the J end lost 6 bases, and 18 bases lay between the germline ends. CDR3 nucleotide sequence: TGTGCCAGCAGTGAATTATGGAGCGGCCCGGGGGATACGCAGTATTTT. It specifies CASSELWSGPGDTQYF.

The sample holds a few counts of this clone. J is TRBJ2-5 and V is TRBV21-1; whether TRBD1, the table's D call, matches the DNA was not checked. TRBV21-1 is termed a pseudogene. The CDR3 is 16 amino acids. Here the CDR3 DNA reads TGTGCCAGCAGCAAATCGCGGACAGTCGCTCGAGAGACCCAGTACTTC. Protein: CASSKSRTVARETQYF.

J is TRBJ1-5 and V is TRBV7-8, with D uncertain. The germline V and J ends were trimmed by 2 bases and 5 bases, with 10 bases remaining between them. The CDR3 spans 14 residues. The germline gives CDR1 SGHVS, CDR2 FQNEAQ. This CDR3 is CASSLRSTDQPQHF. The CDR3 bases are TGTGCCAGCAGCTTAAGATCGACTGATCAGCCCCAGCATTTT. The variable domain in full, completed from reference TRBV7-8 and TRBJ1-5, reads GAGVSQSPRYKVAKRGQDVALRCDPISGHVSLFWYQQALGQGPEFLTYFQNEAQLDKSGLPSDRFFAERPEGSVSTLKIQRTQQEDSAVYLCASSLRSTDQPQHFGDGTRLSIL.

The chain joins TRBV5-5 to TRBJ1-5; possible D gene TRBD1, 6 bases. The CDR3 has 15 amino acids. The V end lost 6 bases, the J end lost 0 bases, and 13 bases lay between the germline ends. The germline CDR1 and CDR2 sequences are SGHKS and YYEKEE (reference sequence). This CDR3 is CASMQSDSSNQPQHF. CDR3 DNA: TGTGCCAGCATGCAATCGGACAGTAGCAATCAGCCCCAGCATTTT.

The V and J genes are TRBV7-8 and TRBJ1-5; no firm D call. The CDR3 has 13 residues. Germline V gene sequence: CDR1 SGHVS, CDR2 FQNEAQ. V was trimmed by 2 bases and J by 7 bases, leaving 9 bases between them. DNA for the CDR3: TGTGCCAGCAGCTTACGGTCCGAACAGCCCCAGCATTTT. Translation gives CASSLRSEQPQHF.

This chain uses TRBV11-2 with TRBJ2-7; TRBD2 is a possible D gene (6 bases). V lost 5 bases to trimming and J lost 11 bases, with 16 bases between them. Per the germline V gene, CDR1 is SGHAT and CDR2 is FQNNGV. The CDR3 consists of 12 residues. The CDR3 DNA reads TGTGCCAGCAGCCCCCCGGCGGGACCAAAGTACTTC. It encodes CASSPPAGPKYF.

The V call is TRBV29-1, the J call TRBJ2-4; 10 bases match TRBD1. With V trimmed by 6 bases and J by 5 bases, 4 bases remained unmatched. The CDR3 consists of 13 residues. From germline, CDR1 is SQVTM and CDR2 ANQGSEA. CDR3 coding DNA: TGCAGCGTCCGACAGGGGGCGGAAAACATTCAGTACTTC. Its translation: CSVRQGAENIQYF.

The CDR3 DNA is TGTGCCAGCATCGGCAGGGGGAATGAAAAACTGTTTTTT. This gives the protein CASIGRGNEKLFF. The chain links TRBV28 to TRBJ1-4; TRBD1 agrees at 7 bases. After removal of 7 bases from V and 5 bases from J, the junction contained 4 bases not matched to a gene. Germline lookup yields CDR1 MDHEN and CDR2 SYDVKM. The CDR3 sequence is 13 residues long. The full variable domain, in which reference TRBV28 and TRBJ1-4 provide the parts outside the CDR3, is DVKVTQSSRYLVKRTGEKVFLECVQDMDHENMFWYRQDPGLGLRLIYFSYDVKMKEKGDIPEGYSVSREKKERFSLILESASTNQTSMYLCASIGRGNEKLFFGSGTQLSVL.

This clone came up a few times. The chain carries TRBV11-1 and TRBJ2-3, with D hard to call. Germline CDR1 and CDR2: SGHAT and FQDESV (reference sequence). The CDR3 spans 15 residues. V lost 1 base and J 3 bases, leaving 11 bases between the germline ends. The chain's CDR3 is CASSLGAGWTDTQYF. CDR3 bases: TGTGCCAGCAGCTTAGGTGCAGGCTGGACAGATACGCAGTATTTT.

This clone was counted only a few times. The chain joins TRBV5-1 to TRBJ2-6; D is perhaps TRBD1 (7 bases). The CDR3 consists of 17 residues. CDR1 and CDR2 from the germline V gene are SGHRS and YFSETQ. V gave up 4 bases and J gave up 3 bases, with 17 bases separating them. The CDR3 region has the DNA TGCGCCAGCAGCCCCGGGAACAGGGGAGGTGGGGCCAACGTCCTGACTTTC. This codes for CASSPGNRGGGANVLTF.

This clone was observed a few times. The CDR3 sequence: CASSRDTTGGIEKLFF. The CDR3 DNA reads as TGCGCCAGCAGCCGCGATACGACAGGGGGGATTGAAAAACTGTTTTTT. The chain employs TRBV5-1 and TRBJ1-4; the match to TRBD1 covers 9 bases. The germline gives CDR1 SGHRS, CDR2 YFSETQ. The trim removed 4 bases at V and 7 bases at J, leaving 11 bases unmatched. The CDR3 covers 16 residues.